The clone carrying this TCR beta chain was detected ten times or more. Semi-nested PCR with Nested Universal Primer A followed constant-region reverse priming of full-length variable regions. TCRdb used MiXCR to reprocess the 5' RACE reads, holding one entry per CDR3 protein. The sample includes fewer than 65,000 distinct CDR3 sequences, around 30% of them seen just once. CDR3 size: 17 residues. V gave up 3 bases and J gave up 5 bases; unmatched junction bases: 12. Germline V gives CDR1 MGHDK, CDR2 SYGVNS. This TCR came from a female donor with breast cancer. The material sequenced was tumor-infiltrating naive CD4+ T cells sorted from the breast tumor. Subset reported: naive CD4+ T cells, CD4+CD45RA+CD25-. The chain is built from TRBV25-1 and TRBJ2-3, with 9 bases aligning to TRBD2. The CDR3 nucleotides are TGTGCCAGCAGTGATTCCAGGGGCGGGGGGGCCATAGATACGCAGTATTTT. Amino acids: CASSDSRGGGAIDTQYF.